This T cell receptor beta chain is from a study of T-cell memory formation after mild COVID-19. Study as a whole: TCR clusters largely stayed donor specific.

In this sample, this clonotype turned up a few times. The CDR3 contains 12 residues. V shed 3 bases and J shed 7 bases, with 9 bases lying between them. The V gene's germline CDR1 is SGHTA and CDR2 FQGTGA. TCRdb reprocessed the 5' RACE reads via MiXCR and lists one record per CDR3 protein. Of 350,000 to 450,000 distinct CDR3 sequences in the sample, 20% were seen once. This TCR came from an adult woman who had mild COVID-19 (a few samples of this study predate the infection). Cell type and time point are not known. The sample consisted of PBMCs or a T cell subset sorted from them (not recorded which). The chain has TRBV7-3 and TRBJ1-1; no definite D call. CDR3 region: CASSFLPGEAFF. The DNA of the CDR3 is TGTGCCAGCAGCTTCTTACCGGGTGAAGCTTTCTTT.